The 26 T cell receptor beta chains given below trace back to one sample, sequenced in a study of PD-1 blockade in classical Hodgkin lymphoma (dated by TCRdb to 2018 to 2020). The meaning of the sample's time point label: cycle 1 day 1 (C1D1), immediately before nivolumab initiation. All trial patients had relapsed after autologous stem cell transplantation, with cohorts A, B and C differing in prior brentuximab vedotin exposure. CD4+ T cells were purified from thawed PBMCs by magnetic negative selection with a Miltenyi CD4+ T cell isolation kit. The receptor library was made with the immunoSEQ multiplex PCR assay. The source is immuneACCESS, and TCRdb retained only in-frame sequences with V and J called. Part of the clones is not carried over; for the studies checked, unresolved V genes explain less than half of this, and the remainder is unexplained. The sample yields fewer than 8,000 clones; 80% were counted once. Under 5% of the sample is in the top ten clones.

The sequencing used CD4+ T cells from blood, collected at baseline. Receptors were obtained from a human donor with classical Hodgkin lymphoma.

V and J are TRBV5-1 and TRBJ1-1, with 7 bases aligning to TRBD1. The length of the CDR3 is 16 residues. CDR1 is SGHRS, CDR2 YFSETQ, per germline. The V and J ends lost 5 bases and 1 base, in that order; junction bases with no gene match: 11. The CDR3 DNA reads as TGCGCCAGCAGGGAAGGGGCAGGGGGACGGAACACTGAAGCTTTCTTT. Translation: CASREGAGGRNTEAFF.

This clone was picked up a small number of times. The chain carries TRBV29-1 and TRBJ2-2; D gene unclear. CDR1 and CDR2 (germline): SQVTM, ANQGSEA. Trimming removed 7 bases from V and 0 bases from J, with 12 bases in between. The CDR3 is made up of 14 amino acids. CDR3 nucleotide sequence: TGCAGCGGCCTTTCTCCTTCGAACACCGGGGAGCTGTTTTTT. Translating it yields CSGLSPSNTGELFF.

V is TRBV11-2 and J is TRBJ1-1, with 8 bases matching TRBD1. The germline V gene has CDR1 SGHAT and CDR2 FQNNGV. This CDR3 is 16 amino acids long. The J segment lost 5 bases and the V segment lost 4 bases, leaving 12 bases of the junction unmatched. The chain's CDR3 is CASSSYRGTQGTEAFF. In DNA form, the CDR3 reads TGTGCCAGCAGCTCCTACAGGGGGACGCAGGGAACTGAAGCTTTCTTT.

There are a few counts of this clone. The genes are TRBV11-2 and TRBJ2-2, with 8 bases aligning to TRBD2. Per the germline V gene, CDR1 is SGHAT and CDR2 is FQNNGV. CDR3 size: 15 residues. V lost 5 bases to trimming and J lost 5 bases; unmatched junction nucleotides: 7. The CDR3 bases are TGTGCCAGCAGCCCAAGCGGGAGCTCAACCGGGGAGCTGTTTTTT. It yields the protein CASSPSGSSTGELFF. Full variable domain (rest looked up from reference TRBV11-2 and TRBJ2-2): EAGVAQSPRYKIIEKRQSVAFWCNPISGHATLYWYQQILGQGPKLLIQFQNNGVVDDSQLPKDRFSAERLKGVDSTLKIQPAKLEDSAVYLCASSPSGSSTGELFFGEGSRLTVL.

The J gene is TRBJ1-6, the V gene TRBV30; the D is unclear. This CDR3 comprises 14 residues. Trimming shortened V by 3 bases and J by 8 bases, and 14 bases separated the two germline ends. Germline CDR1 is GTSNPN and CDR2 is SVGIG (reference sequence). This chain's CDR3 is CAWRTQIPYSPLHF. The CDR3 nucleotides are TGTGCCTGGAGGACCCAGATCCCATATTCACCCCTCCACTTT.

The V call is TRBV11-3, the J call TRBJ2-5, with D perhaps matching TRBD1 (6 bases). Trimming pared 1 base from V and 3 bases from J, leaving 21 bases between. There are 18 residues in the CDR3. The germline gives CDR1 SGHNT, CDR2 YENEEA. CDR3 protein: CASSLAAGAVPPKETQYF. CDR3 bases: TGTGCCAGCAGCTTAGCTGCAGGGGCCGTGCCTCCGAAAGAGACCCAGTACTTC.

The gene calls are TRBV7-8 and TRBJ2-3, with a possible D match to TRBD1 (6 bases). The V end was cut by 4 bases, the J end by 1 base, with 12 bases between. CDR3 length: 15 amino acids. CDR1 SGHVS and CDR2 FQNEAQ come from the germline V gene. The CDR3 spells CASSSQTGGTDTQYF. Written as DNA, the CDR3 is TGTGCCAGCAGCTCCCAGACAGGCGGCACAGATACGCAGTATTTT.

V is TRBV10-2 and J is TRBJ2-7, with 11 positions matching TRBD2. This CDR3 is built from 17 residues. Germline V gene lookup returns CDR1 WSHSY and CDR2 SAAADI. With 4 bases clipped from V and 3 bases from J, the junction kept 11 bases outside the gene matches. This CDR3 is CASSADRGLAGGYEQYV. CDR3 coding DNA: TGCGCCAGCAGTGCAGACAGGGGTCTAGCGGGGGGCTACGAGCAGTACGTC.

The V and J genes are TRBV5-4 and TRBJ1-2, with 8 bases matching TRBD1. Germline CDR1 reads SGHNT; CDR2 reads YYREEE (reference sequence). This CDR3 is 15 amino acids long. The ends lost 0 bases at V and 4 bases at J; junction bases unmatched: 5. In DNA form, the CDR3 reads TGTGCCAGCAGCTTGGCCGCAGGGGGCTTCTATGGCTACACCTTC. Encoded protein: CASSLAAGGFYGYTF. The complete variable domain, with remaining parts taken from reference TRBV5-4 and TRBJ1-2, reads ETGVTQSPTHLIKTRGQQVTLRCSSQSGHNTVSWYQQALGQGPQFIFQYYREEENGRGNFPPRFSGLQFPNYSSELNVNALELDDSALYLCASSLAAGGFYGYTFGSGTRLTVV.

A remark on this clone: The same CDR3 can be traced to other DNA sequences in this sample. The chain carries TRBV30 and TRBJ1-5, with D uncertain. The V and J ends lost 1 base and 1 base respectively, with 5 bases between them. The CDR3 runs to 13 residues. Germline V gene data show CDR1 as GTSNPN and CDR2 as SVGIG (reference sequence). CDR3 DNA sequence: TGTGCCTGGAGTGGCGGGAGCAATCAGCCCCAGCATTTT. It is translated as CAWSGGSNQPQHF. The full variable domain, completed using reference TRBV30 and TRBJ1-5, is SQTIHQWPATLVQPVGSPLSLECTVEGTSNPNLYWYRQAAGRGLQLLFYSVGIGQISSEVPQNLSASRPQDRQFILSSKKLLLSDSGFYLCAWSGGSNQPQHFGDGTRLSIL.

The chain carries TRBV19 and TRBJ1-2; D is unclear. The germline gives CDR1 LNHDA, CDR2 SQIVND (reference sequence). The V end was cut by 7 bases, the J end by 5 bases, with 14 bases between. The CDR3 spans 13 residues. This CDR3 reads CASTNSGVYGYTF. CDR3 nucleotides: TGTGCCAGTACCAATTCCGGAGTTTATGGCTACACCTTC.

The chain has TRBV25-1 and TRBJ1-3; D call uncertain. Germline CDR1 is MGHDK and CDR2 is SYGVNS. Trimming left V 5 bases short and J 0 bases short, with 5 bases between. The CDR3 consists of 13 residues. DNA for the CDR3: TGTGCCAGCAGTCGGGGCTCTGGAAACACCATATATTTT. It is translated as CASSRGSGNTIYF.

The chain employs TRBV2 and TRBJ2-7, with D unresolved. From germline, CDR1 is SNHLY and CDR2 FYNNEI. The V gene lost 7 bases and the J gene lost 0 bases, with 16 bases spanning the gap. The CDR3 runs to 15 residues. In nucleotides, the CDR3 is TGTGCCAGCAAGAATTTTCGGTCAGGCTCCTACGAGCAGTACTTC. It translates to CASKNFRSGSYEQYF.

The chain is built from TRBV7-5 and TRBJ1-3. TRBV7-5 is a pseudogene. The CDR3 spans 15 residues. The CDR3 is CASSLAMGGSNTIYF. The CDR3 DNA sequence: TGTGCCAGCAGCTTAGCCATGGGGGGCTCCAACACCATATATTTT.

The rearrangement uses TRBV9 and TRBJ2-1; 10 bases line up with TRBD2. Trimming took 5 bases from V and 4 from J; bases not matched to a gene: 3. The CDR3 runs to 14 residues. CDR1 is SGDLS, CDR2 YYNGEE, per germline. The CDR3 loop is CASSQREGYNEQFF. The DNA of the CDR3 is TGTGCCAGCAGTCAGCGGGAGGGGTACAATGAGCAGTTCTTC. Drawing the rest from reference TRBV9 and TRBJ2-1, the complete variable domain is DSGVTQTPKHLITATGQRVTLRCSPRSGDLSVYWYQQSLDQGLQFLIQYYNGEERAKGNILERFSAQQFPDLHSELNLSSLELGDSALYFCASSQREGYNEQFFGPGTRLTVL.

J is TRBJ2-6 and V is TRBV19; possibly TRBD1 for D (5 bases). The CDR3 runs 18 residues. CDR1 is LNHDA and CDR2 is SQIVND in the germline V gene (reference sequence). Trimming shortened V by 9 bases and J by 0 bases, and 21 bases separated the two germline ends. The CDR3: CASQIRVTLLSGANVLTF. The CDR3 DNA sequence: TGTGCCAGCCAAATCAGGGTAACCCTCCTCTCTGGGGCCAACGTCCTGACTTTC.

This clone was found a few times. This chain connects TRBV2 to TRBJ1-2; maybe TRBD1 (5 bases). V lost 6 bases to trimming and J lost 8 bases, with 16 bases between them. This CDR3 spans 13 amino acids. Germline CDR1 and CDR2: SNHLY and FYNNEI. This chain's CDR3 is CASRGPGYGGYTF. CDR3 bases: TGTGCCAGCAGGGGGCCAGGGTATGGCGGCTACACCTTC.

This chain connects TRBV11-2 to TRBJ2-1, with D unresolved. The CDR3 has 14 amino acids. The V gene's germline CDR1 is SGHAT and CDR2 FQNNGV. Trimming left V 2 bases short and J 0 bases short, with 5 bases between. Here the CDR3 reads CASSLQSSYNEQFF. CDR3 DNA sequence: TGTGCCAGCAGCTTACAGAGCTCCTACAATGAGCAGTTCTTC.

The V gene is TRBV11-2, the J gene TRBJ2-5; TRBD1 or TRBD2 may be the D gene (6 bases each). Trimming stripped 7 bases from V and 0 bases from J, with 15 bases between. The germline V gene encodes CDR1 SGHAT and CDR2 FQNNGV. CDR3 length equals 15 residues. CDR3 DNA sequence: TGTGCCAGCACCCTAGGGGGGAGAAACCAAGAGACCCAGTACTTC. This gives the protein CASTLGGRNQETQYF. Drawing the rest from reference TRBV11-2 and TRBJ2-5, the complete variable domain is EAGVAQSPRYKIIEKRQSVAFWCNPISGHATLYWYQQILGQGPKLLIQFQNNGVVDDSQLPKDRFSAERLKGVDSTLKIQPAKLEDSAVYLCASTLGGRNQETQYFGPGTRLLVL.

The gene calls are TRBV2 and TRBJ2-5, with 12 bases that match TRBD2. The CDR3 is 14 amino acids. Germline V gene data show CDR1 as SNHLY and CDR2 as FYNNEI. V lost 7 bases, J lost 7 bases, and 7 bases stayed unmatched. The CDR3 is CASNRLAGVATQYF. In DNA form, the CDR3 reads TGTGCCAGCAATAGACTAGCGGGAGTTGCGACCCAGTACTTC. Full variable domain (missing parts from reference TRBV2 and TRBJ2-5): EPEVTQTPSHQVTQMGQEVILRCVPISNHLYFYWYRQILGQKVEFLVSFYNNEISEKSEIFDDQFSVERPDGSNFTLKIRSTKLEDSAMYFCASNRLAGVATQYFGPGTRLLVL.

The chain employs TRBV13 and TRBJ2-1; 13 bases fit TRBD2. J was trimmed by 0 bases and V by 5 bases; bases with no gene match: 7. The germline gives CDR1 PRHDT, CDR2 FYEKMQ (reference sequence). The length of the CDR3 is 18 residues. In DNA form, the CDR3 reads TGTGCCAGCAGCCCCTGGACTAGCGGGGGACCCTCCTACAATGAGCAGTTCTTC. Its translation is CASSPWTSGGPSYNEQFF.

The chain recombines TRBV4-2 with TRBJ2-5; TRBD2 matches at 8 bases. After removal of 5 bases from V and 1 base from J, the junction contained 3 bases not matched to a gene. CDR1 LGHNA and CDR2 YNFKEQ come from the germline V gene. The CDR3 has 14 amino acids. Written as DNA, the CDR3 is TGTGCCAGCAGCTCGCTAGCGGGCCAAGAGACCCAGTACTTC. Its translation is CASSSLAGQETQYF.

V is TRBV29-1 and J is TRBJ2-1, with D tentatively TRBD2 (6 bases). The CDR3 spans 11 residues. The germline V gene has CDR1 SQVTM and CDR2 ANQGSEA. The V end lost 3 bases, the J end lost 15 bases, and 15 bases lay between the germline ends. The CDR3 DNA sequence: TGCAGCGTTGAGCGGGGCCGTTGGCTGTTCTTC. Protein sequence: CSVERGRWLFF.

By share, this clone counts as large. The rearrangement joins TRBV5-1 to TRBJ1-1, with 9 bases matching TRBD1. This CDR3 region has 15 residues. The trim removed 4 bases at V and 4 bases at J, leaving 8 bases unmatched. Germline V gene data show CDR1 as SGHRS and CDR2 as YFSETQ. CDR3 in amino acids: CASSPGQGRVTEAFF. The CDR3 DNA reads TGCGCCAGCAGCCCGGGACAGGGTAGGGTCACTGAAGCTTTCTTT.

This chain connects TRBV30 to TRBJ2-7, with D perhaps TRBD1 (5 bases). V was shortened by 0 bases and J by 0 bases, with 21 bases between the two germline ends. The CDR3 length is 18 residues. From germline, CDR1 is GTSNPN and CDR2 SVGIG (reference sequence). For the CDR3, the DNA is TGTGCCTGGAGTGTACCCCGCGAAACAGGATGGGTCTCCTACGAGCAGTACTTC. Protein product: CAWSVPRETGWVSYEQYF.

The chain couples TRBV5-1 to TRBJ2-5; D unresolved. The CDR3 consists of 13 residues. CDR1 and CDR2 from the germline V gene are SGHRS and YFSETQ. The V and J ends lost 3 bases and 5 bases respectively, with 11 bases between them. The CDR3 sequence: CASSYTDGETQYF. CDR3 nucleotides: TGCGCCAGCAGCTATACGGACGGGGAGACCCAGTACTTC.